One and the same sample provided the 5 T cell receptor beta chains below, sequenced in a study of OX40 agonist ivuxolimab in advanced cancers. The data were produced by immunoSEQ multiplex PCR, yet TCRdb's version contains in-frame clones alone and is incomplete. Among over 60,000 clones, 85% were seen once, and the ten largest hold under 4.5%. This material consisted of CD4+ or CD8+ T cells sorted from blood, taken in a trial of the OX40 agonist ivuxolimab. These receptors were collected from an adult with an advanced solid tumor such as melanoma, head and neck, liver or kidney cancer.

J is TRBJ1-3 and V is TRBV30, with a tentative D call TRBD1 (5 bases). The CDR3 has 12 amino acids. Between the trimmed V and J ends, which lost 2 bases and 4 bases, there was a span of 6 bases. CDR1 and CDR2 from the germline V gene are GTSNPN and SVGIG (reference sequence). In DNA form, the CDR3 reads TGTGCCTGGAGTTCAGGGGGAAACACCATATATTTT. Translation: CAWSSGGNTIYF. The whole variable domain, remainder taken from reference TRBV30 and TRBJ1-3, is SQTIHQWPATLVQPVGSPLSLECTVEGTSNPNLYWYRQAAGRGLQLLFYSVGIGQISSEVPQNLSASRPQDRQFILSSKKLLLSDSGFYLCAWSSGGNTIYFGEGSWLTVV.

CDR3 sequence (DNA): TGTGCCAGCAGTTTAAACTGGTCGGGGTCACCCCTCCACTTT. This sequence encodes CASSLNWSGSPLHF. The chain carries TRBV28 and TRBJ1-6; D is undetermined. This CDR3 is built from 14 residues. Germline V gene lookup returns CDR1 MDHEN and CDR2 SYDVKM. The V end was cut by 2 bases, the J end by 10 bases, with 12 bases between.

The chain links TRBV9 to TRBJ2-3; the D is unclear. This CDR3 has 16 residues. V gave up 0 bases and J gave up 0 bases, with 11 bases separating them. CDR1 SGDLS and CDR2 YYNGEE come from the germline V gene. The CDR3 region is CASSVGVADSTDTQYF. The CDR3 DNA reads TGTGCCAGCAGCGTAGGTGTAGCCGATAGCACAGATACGCAGTATTTT.

The rearrangement uses TRBV28 and TRBJ2-3; D might be TRBD1 or TRBD2, each matching 6 bases. CDR3 length: 20 amino acids. Germline CDR1 MDHEN, CDR2 SYDVKM. The V end was cut by 1 base, the J end by 0 bases, with 23 bases between. CDR3 DNA sequence: TGTGCCAGCAGTTTATACGGGGGCGGGACACTCCTTTCTAGCACAGATACGCAGTATTTT. It translates to CASSLYGGGTLLSSTDTQYF.

This clone is a singleton in its sample. The rearrangement joins TRBV6-6 to TRBJ2-3; TRBD1 agrees at 7 bases. Germline CDR1 reads MNHNY; CDR2 reads SVGAGI (reference sequence). Germline trimming cut 5 bases from V and 6 bases from J; bases unmatched to any gene: 11. The CDR3 covers 15 residues. The CDR3, as DNA: TGTGCCAGCAGTCTTCTCCCGGACAGGCGGGATACGCAGTATTTT. Its protein is CASSLLPDRRDTQYF.